The rows below give T cell receptor beta chains drawn from one sample of a study of CD8+CD57+ T cells in acquired aplastic anemia. TCRdb analysed the reads with MiXCR anew, one entry per CDR3 protein. The sample includes 150,000 to 200,000 distinct CDR3 sequences, 55% to 75% of them seen just once. Sequenced input: sorted CD4+, CD8+, or CD8+CD57+ T cells (not recorded which) from PBMCs. Source of these receptors: a human donor in good health. Both conserved end residues are part of each CDR3. D genes are given only for firm matches. Clone sizes are given selectively: once, few, many, or a class where the clone is expanded.

TRBJ2-1 | . | TRBV10-3 | . | CAISDPSLSDGSNNEQFF | TGTGCCATCAGTGACCCTAGTCTGAGCGATGGTAGTAACAATGAGCAGTTCTTC
TRBJ2-1 | few | TRBV2 | TRBD2 | CASSRTSGVGNEQFF | TGTGCCAGCAGTCGGACTAGCGGTGTAGGGAATGAGCAGTTCTTC
TRBJ1-2 | . | TRBV2 | . | CASRAPIPGYTF | TGTGCCAGCAGGGCGCCTATCCCCGGCTACACCTTC
TRBJ2-5 | few | TRBV20-1 | . | CSAADQGETQYF | TGCAGTGCTGCGGACCAGGGGGAGACCCAGTACTTC
TRBJ1-1 | . | TRBV20-1 | . | CSATDSMNTKAFF | TGCAGTGCTACTGACAGCATGAACACTAAAGCTTTCTTC
TRBJ2-7 | . | TRBV20-1 | TRBD1 | CSARDDGQGIYEQYF | TGCAGTGCTAGAGACGACGGACAGGGCATCTACGAGCAGTACTTC
TRBJ1-6 | . | TRBV7-9 | . | CASAGPGNSPLHF | TGTGCCAGCGCTGGACCGGGTAATTCACCCCTCCACTTT
TRBJ2-1 | . | TRBV19 | TRBD1 | CARRARKSIRDRAYNEQFF | TGTGCCAGACGAGCCCGCAAATCAATCCGGGACAGGGCCTACAATGAGCAGTTCTTC
TRBJ2-7 | many | TRBV4-3 | TRBD2 | CASSVTSGSYEQYF | TGCGCCAGCAGCGTGACTAGCGGGAGTTACGAGCAGTACTTC
TRBJ2-7 | . | TRBV2 | . | CASSELGYEQYF | TGTGCCAGCAGTGAGTTGGGCTACGAGCAGTACTTC
TRBJ1-2 | . | TRBV11-2 | TRBD1 | CASSSLRRGRDGYTF | TGTGCCAGCAGCTCCCTACGCAGGGGGCGCGATGGCTACACCTTC
TRBJ2-7 | . | TRBV20-1 | TRBD2 | CSASRTSGSYEQYF | TGCAGTGCTAGTCGGACTAGCGGCTCCTACGAGCAGTACTTC
TRBJ2-5 | . | TRBV7-2 | . | CASNALQAAAGETQYF | TGTGCCAGCAACGCCCTGCAGGCGGCAGCCGGAGAGACCCAGTACTTC
TRBJ1-1 | . | TRBV4-2 | . | CASSHSGETMNTEAFF | TGTGCCAGCAGCCACTCAGGGGAGACAATGAACACTGAAGCTTTCTTT
TRBJ2-1 | . | TRBV7-9 | TRBD2 | CASSFSGGGDEQFF | TGTGCCAGCAGCTTTAGCGGGGGGGGTGATGAGCAGTTCTTC
TRBJ2-3 | . | TRBV5-6 | . | CASSQKVGTATSTDTQYF | TGTGCCAGCAGCCAGAAGGTGGGGACTGCTACTAGCACAGATACGCAGTATTTT
TRBJ1-6 | . | TRBV6-5 | . | CATGGGNNSPLHF | TGTGCCACCGGAGGGGGGAATAATTCACCCCTCCACTTT
TRBJ1-3 | . | TRBV12-3/TRBV12-4 | . | CASITGQSSGNTIYF | TGTGCCAGCATCACTGGACAGTCCTCTGGAAACACCATATATTTT
TRBJ2-1 | many | TRBV20-1 | TRBD2 | CSARDEVTSGIAYNEQFF | TGCAGTGCTAGAGATGAGGTGACTAGCGGGATCGCCTACAATGAGCAGTTCTTC
TRBJ2-1 | . | TRBV15 | . | CATSRDRTNEQFF | TGTGCCACCAGCAGAGACAGGACAAATGAGCAGTTCTTC
TRBJ1-4 | . | TRBV7-4 | TRBD1 | CASSLAGQGANEKLFF | TGTGCCAGCAGCTTAGCGGGACAGGGGGCTAATGAAAAACTGTTTTTT
TRBJ1-2 | . | TRBV6-5 | TRBD1 | CASSDREFRLSF | TGTGCCAGCAGTGACAGGGAGTTCCGACTCTCCTTC
TRBJ2-1 | . | TRBV20-1 | TRBD1 | CSARVGTGGRNEQFF | TGCAGTGCTAGAGTCGGGACAGGGGGTCGAAATGAGCAGTTCTTC